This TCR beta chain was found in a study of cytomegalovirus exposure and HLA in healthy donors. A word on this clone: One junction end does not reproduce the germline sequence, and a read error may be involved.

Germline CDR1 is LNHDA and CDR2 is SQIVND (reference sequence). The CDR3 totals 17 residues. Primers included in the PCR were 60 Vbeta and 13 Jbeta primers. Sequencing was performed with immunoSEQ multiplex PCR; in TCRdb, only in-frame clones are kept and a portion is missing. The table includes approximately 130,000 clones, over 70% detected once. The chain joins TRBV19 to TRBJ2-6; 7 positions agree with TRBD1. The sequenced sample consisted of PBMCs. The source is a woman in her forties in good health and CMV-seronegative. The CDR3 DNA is TGTGCCAGTAGTATAGGAGGGGGCGCCGTAGGGGCCAACGGCCTGACTTTC. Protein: CASSIGGGAVGANGLTF.